These T cell receptor beta chains were read from a single sample in a study of blood T cell repertoires in COVID-19. Only in-frame clones appear in the TCRdb table, and some are missing; sequencing was by immunoSEQ multiplex PCR. The sample lists 200,000 to 250,000 clones; roughly four fifths were seen once. Sequenced sample: PBMCs or T cells enriched from blood (not recorded which). The receptors come from a woman aged 55-70 years who had recovered from COVID-19. The CDR3 runs from the conserved cysteine through the conserved F or W. A D gene is named only where the DNA matches it firmly.

d_call v_call cdr3_aa
NA TRBV27 CASSLSGSGSSYGYTF
NA TRBV28 CASTVGQNYGYTF
NA TRBV11-3 CASSLGSSYNEQFF
NA TRBV5-1 CASSLAGGEETQYF
NA TRBV24-1 CATSTARDTPNEQFF
NA TRBV10-1 CANYPPADQPQHF
TRBD2 TRBV10-3 CAITGSSAGVETQYF
NA TRBV9 CASSVGHLTYEQYF
NA TRBV4-1 CASQTSRQETQYF
TRBD1 TRBV5-4 CASSWTGVGETQYF
NA TRBV7-9 CASSPRGTNEKLFF
NA TRBV21-1 CASSKGAAGGWTEAFF
TRBD1 TRBV18 CASSPDRDTYGYTF
TRBD1 TRBV19 CASSPGQGVLVTEAFF
NA TRBV6-5 CASSQGFQETQYF
NA TRBV11-3 CASSLAGKYNEQFF
NA TRBV12-3/TRBV12-4 CASSLREYGYTF
NA TRBV4-3 CASSQDHQTYGYTF
NA TRBV2 CASSELTVWDTGELFF
TRBD1 TRBV18 CASSPFGQGGEVYEQYF
NA TRBV7-9 CASSSLPRTEDPPLHF
TRBD2 TRBV30 CAGTSGRREQFF
NA TRBV12-3/TRBV12-4 CASTDGGYYEQYF
NA TRBV4-1 CASSQRGSQGRNQPQHF
TRBD1 TRBV29-1 CSVATTGVDQPQHF
TRBD2 TRBV11-2 CASSLVWTSYEQYF
TRBD2 TRBV5-4 CASSWRSTSGKETQYF
NA TRBV4-1 CASSQAIGGRTNEKLFF
NA TRBV11-1 CASSFEGNEQFF
NA TRBV19 CASSIREEYGYTF
TRBD1 TRBV4-1 CASSQEQGAGYQPQHF
NA TRBV27 CASSLIASSYEQYF